A selection of T cell receptor beta chains follows, all from one sample in a study of T-cell memory formation after mild COVID-19. Each CDR3 protein gets one entry after TCRdb re-called the 5' RACE reads with MiXCR. The sample lists about 150,000 distinct CDR3 sequences, 10% to 15% seen once, with roughly 3.4% in the top ten. Material: PBMCs or a T cell subset sorted from them (not recorded which). These receptors all stem from a man aged 18 to 35 who had mild COVID-19 (a few samples of this study predate the infection). Cell type and time point are not known. CDR3s include the opening cysteine and the closing phenylalanine or tryptophan. A D gene is named only where the DNA matches it firmly. Size tells how often a clone was seen (once, few, many) or the class of an expanded clone, and some rows leave it out.

D gene	V gene	J gene	clone size	CDR3 DNA	CDR3 protein
.	TRBV7-9	TRBJ2-2	many	TGTGCCAGCAGCTTACTGGGAACCGGGGAGCTGTTTTTT	CASSLLGTGELFF
TRBD2	TRBV25-1	TRBJ2-3	few	TGTGCCAGCAGACTGCGGGGGGCGGGGGATACGCAGTATTTT	CASRLRGAGDTQYF
.	TRBV21-1	TRBJ2-5	few	TGTGCCAGCAGCAATAGGAGAAGGGGGCGAGAGACCCAGTACTTC	CASSNRRRGRETQYF
.	TRBV6-5	TRBJ1-1	.	TGTGCCAGCAGCTCGCGTAGGGGGGTGAAAGCTTTCTTT	CASSSRRGVKAFF
.	TRBV19	TRBJ1-1	.	TGTGCCAGTAGTCCTCACAGCGGAATCACTGAAGCTTTCTTT	CASSPHSGITEAFF
.	TRBV3-1	TRBJ1-1	.	TGTGCCAGCAGCCACTCTAGCAACGAAGCTTTCTTT	CASSHSSNEAFF
TRBD2	TRBV10-3	TRBJ2-5	many	TGTGCCATCAGTGGCTGGGGGGGGGATGAGACCCAGTACTTC	CAISGWGGDETQYF
TRBD2	TRBV7-2	TRBJ2-3	few	TGTGCCAGCAGCTTAGGGGCTAGCGGGGGGCGAAATACGCAGTATTTT	CASSLGASGGRNTQYF
.	TRBV27	TRBJ1-4	few	TGTGCCAGCAGTGAGAGAAAGGACAGATCGAATGAAAAACTGTTTTTT	CASSERKDRSNEKLFF
.	TRBV4-2	TRBJ1-5	.	TGTGCCAGCAGCCAAGATGTGGGACCGGCGGAACCCCAGCATTTT	CASSQDVGPAEPQHF
TRBD2	TRBV7-2	TRBJ2-3	few	TGTGCCAGCAGCTTCAGGCTAGCGGACACAGATACGCAGTATTTT	CASSFRLADTDTQYF
.	TRBV5-1	TRBJ1-1	few	TGCGCCAGCAGCTTGGCCGGACAATTCAACACTGAAGCTTTCTTT	CASSLAGQFNTEAFF
TRBD1	TRBV5-6	TRBJ2-2	few	TGTGCCAGCAGCCTGCGGACAGGGCCAAGCACCGGGGAGCTGTTTTTT	CASSLRTGPSTGELFF
.	TRBV6-5	TRBJ1-1	.	TGTGCCAGCAGTTACGGCAAGAACACTGAAGCTTTCTTT	CASSYGKNTEAFF
TRBD2	TRBV5-5	TRBJ2-1	.	TGTGCCAGCAGCCTCAGTGCGGGACTAGTCAATGAGCAGTTCTTC	CASSLSAGLVNEQFF
.	TRBV25-1	TRBJ1-2	.	TGTGCCAGCAGTGAATATGGGTTCGGCGGTAACTATGGCTACACCTTC	CASSEYGFGGNYGYTF
.	TRBV2	TRBJ2-7	.	TGTGCCAGCAGTGACGAGGGGTTCGAGCAGTACTTC	CASSDEGFEQYF
.	TRBV11-2	TRBJ2-1	few	TGTGCCAGCAGCCGACGTCGGGACGGGGGACTCTACAATGAGCAGTTCTTC	CASSRRRDGGLYNEQFF
.	TRBV6-5	TRBJ1-2	few	TGTGCCAGCAGTTACGACGCCCGGGGGAGAGACGGCTACACCTTC	CASSYDARGRDGYTF
.	TRBV20-1	TRBJ1-4	many	TGCAGTGCTAGAGTGCTTGCCTCAGAAGGGAAACTGTTTTTT	CSARVLASEGKLFF
.	TRBV7-2	TRBJ1-3	.	TGTGCCAGCAGCTTACGCCCCGCAGGTGGAAACACCATATATTTT	CASSLRPAGGNTIYF
TRBD1	TRBV10-3	TRBJ2-7	.	TGTGCCATCAGTATACAGGGGCCTGGCGAGCAGTACTTC	CAISIQGPGEQYF
.	TRBV5-1	TRBJ2-3	.	TGCGCCAGCAGCTTGTTGTGGCGCACAGATACGCAGTATTTT	CASSLLWRTDTQYF
.	TRBV3-1	TRBJ1-1	few	TGTGCCAGCAGCCAAGAGTGGGCCATGAACACTGAAGCTTTCTTT	CASSQEWAMNTEAFF
TRBD1	TRBV12-3/TRBV12-4	TRBJ1-5	few	TGTGCCAGCAGGGGACAGGGGGCGAGGCATTTT	CASRGQGARHF
.	TRBV12-3/TRBV12-4	TRBJ1-5	.	TGTGCCAGCAGTTTGGGTGTCACCGGTCAGCCCCAGCATTTT	CASSLGVTGQPQHF
.	TRBV7-2	TRBJ1-3	.	TGTGCCAGCAGCACCTCGAAGGGAAACACCATATATTTT	CASSTSKGNTIYF
.	TRBV10-3	TRBJ2-7	.	TGTGCCACCGGGCCCTGGGACCTCACTTACGAGCAGTACTTC	CATGPWDLTYEQYF